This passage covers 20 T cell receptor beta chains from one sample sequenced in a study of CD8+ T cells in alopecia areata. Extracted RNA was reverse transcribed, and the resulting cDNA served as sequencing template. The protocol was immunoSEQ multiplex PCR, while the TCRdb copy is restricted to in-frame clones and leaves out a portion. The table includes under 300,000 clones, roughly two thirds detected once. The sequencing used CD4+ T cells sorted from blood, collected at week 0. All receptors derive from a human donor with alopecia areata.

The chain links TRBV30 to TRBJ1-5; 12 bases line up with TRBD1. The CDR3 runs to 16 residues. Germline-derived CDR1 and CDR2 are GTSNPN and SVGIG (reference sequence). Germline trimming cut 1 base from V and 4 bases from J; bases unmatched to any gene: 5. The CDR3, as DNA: TGTGCCTGGAGTGCCGGGACAGGGGGCAGGAATCAGCCCCAGCATTTT. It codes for CAWSAGTGGRNQPQHF.

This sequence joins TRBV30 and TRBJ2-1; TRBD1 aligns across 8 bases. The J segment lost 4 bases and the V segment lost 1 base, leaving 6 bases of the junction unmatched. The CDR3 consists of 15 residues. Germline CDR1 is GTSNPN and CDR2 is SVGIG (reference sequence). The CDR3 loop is CAWSGQGKPYNEQFF. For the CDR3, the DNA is TGTGCCTGGAGTGGACAGGGGAAACCGTACAATGAGCAGTTCTTC.

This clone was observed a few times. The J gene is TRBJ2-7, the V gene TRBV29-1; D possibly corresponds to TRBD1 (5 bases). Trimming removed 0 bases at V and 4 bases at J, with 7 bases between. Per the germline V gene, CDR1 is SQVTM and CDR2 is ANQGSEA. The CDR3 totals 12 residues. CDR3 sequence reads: CSVEDRQYEQYF. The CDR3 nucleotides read TGCAGCGTTGAAGATCGACAGTACGAGCAGTACTTC.

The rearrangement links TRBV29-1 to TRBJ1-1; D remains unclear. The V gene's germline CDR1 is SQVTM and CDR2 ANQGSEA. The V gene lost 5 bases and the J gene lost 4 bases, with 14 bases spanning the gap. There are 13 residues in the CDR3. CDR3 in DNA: TGCAGCGTTCGGTCACGGTTGGGCACTGAAGCTTTCTTT. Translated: CSVRSRLGTEAFF.

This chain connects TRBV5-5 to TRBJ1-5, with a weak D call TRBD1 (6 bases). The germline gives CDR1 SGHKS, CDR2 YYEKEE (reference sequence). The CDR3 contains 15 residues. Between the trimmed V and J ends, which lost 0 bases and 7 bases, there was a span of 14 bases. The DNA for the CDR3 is TGTGCCAGCAGCTTGGTTGGGGGCGGGAAACAGCCCCAGCATTTT. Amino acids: CASSLVGGGKQPQHF.

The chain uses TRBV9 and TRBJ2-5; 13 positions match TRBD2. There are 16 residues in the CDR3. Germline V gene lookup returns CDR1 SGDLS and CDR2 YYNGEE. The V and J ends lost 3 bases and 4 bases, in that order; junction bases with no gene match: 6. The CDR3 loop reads CASSARRLAGGETQYF. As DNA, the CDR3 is TGTGCCAGCAGCGCCAGAAGACTAGCGGGGGGAGAGACCCAGTACTTC.

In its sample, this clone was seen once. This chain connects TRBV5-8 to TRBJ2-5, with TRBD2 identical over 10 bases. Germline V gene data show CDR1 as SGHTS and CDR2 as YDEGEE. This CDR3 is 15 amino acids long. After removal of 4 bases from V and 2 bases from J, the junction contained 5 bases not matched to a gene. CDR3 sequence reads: CASSAGLAEQETQYF. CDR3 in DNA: TGTGCCAGCAGCGCAGGACTAGCGGAACAAGAGACCCAGTACTTC.

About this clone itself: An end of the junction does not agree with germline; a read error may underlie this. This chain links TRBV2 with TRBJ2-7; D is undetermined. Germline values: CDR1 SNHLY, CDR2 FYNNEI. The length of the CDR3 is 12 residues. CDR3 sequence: CASREDSYEQYF. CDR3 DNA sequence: TGTGCCAGCCGTGAGGACTCCTACGAGCAGTACTTC.

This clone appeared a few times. CDR3 in DNA: TGTGCCAGCAGTGAATCACCAGGGTCGAGCTATGGCTACACCTTC. Amino acids: CASSESPGSSYGYTF. The chain employs TRBV25-1 and TRBJ1-2; tentative D call: TRBD1 (5 bases). Germline CDR1 reads MGHDK; CDR2 reads SYGVNS. V lost 1 base and J 4 bases, leaving 13 bases between the germline ends. CDR3 length equals 15 residues.

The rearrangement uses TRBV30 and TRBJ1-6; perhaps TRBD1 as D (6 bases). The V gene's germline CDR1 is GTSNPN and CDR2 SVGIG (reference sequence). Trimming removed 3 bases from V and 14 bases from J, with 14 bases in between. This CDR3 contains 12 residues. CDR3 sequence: CAWRRTAPALHF. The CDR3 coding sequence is TGTGCCTGGAGGAGGACAGCCCCAGCCCTCCACTTT.

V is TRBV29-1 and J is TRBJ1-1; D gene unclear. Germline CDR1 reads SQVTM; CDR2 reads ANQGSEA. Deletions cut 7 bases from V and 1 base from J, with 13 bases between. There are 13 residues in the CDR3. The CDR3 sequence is CSARPGRNTEAFF. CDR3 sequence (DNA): TGCAGCGCCCGACCTGGGAGGAACACTGAAGCTTTCTTT.

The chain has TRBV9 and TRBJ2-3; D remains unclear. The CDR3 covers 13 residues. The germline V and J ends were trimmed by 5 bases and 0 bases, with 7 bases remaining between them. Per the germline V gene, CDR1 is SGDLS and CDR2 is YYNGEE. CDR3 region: CASRGISTDTQYF. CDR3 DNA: TGTGCCAGCAGAGGGATCAGCACAGATACGCAGTATTTT. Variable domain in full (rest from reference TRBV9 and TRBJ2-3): DSGVTQTPKHLITATGQRVTLRCSPRSGDLSVYWYQQSLDQGLQFLIQYYNGEERAKGNILERFSAQQFPDLHSELNLSSLELGDSALYFCASRGISTDTQYFGPGTRLTVL.

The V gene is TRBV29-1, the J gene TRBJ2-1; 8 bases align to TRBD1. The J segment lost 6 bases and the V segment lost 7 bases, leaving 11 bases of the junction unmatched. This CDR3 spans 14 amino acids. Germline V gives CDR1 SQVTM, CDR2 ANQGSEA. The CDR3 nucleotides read TGCAGCGGGGGAAGGACAGGGACGGTCAATGAGCAGTTCTTC. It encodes CSGGRTGTVNEQFF.

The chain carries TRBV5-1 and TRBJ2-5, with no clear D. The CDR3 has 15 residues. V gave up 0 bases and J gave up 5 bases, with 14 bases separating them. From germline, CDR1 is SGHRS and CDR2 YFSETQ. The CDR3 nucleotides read TGCGCCAGCAGCTTGGCCTTTAAGAAGGCGGAGACCCAGTACTTC. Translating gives CASSLAFKKAETQYF.

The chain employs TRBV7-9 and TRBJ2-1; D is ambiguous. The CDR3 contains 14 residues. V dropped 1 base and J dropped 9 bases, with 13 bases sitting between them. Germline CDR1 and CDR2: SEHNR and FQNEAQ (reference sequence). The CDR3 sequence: CASSLGMGPGEQFF. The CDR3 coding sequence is TGTGCCAGCAGCTTAGGGATGGGCCCTGGTGAGCAGTTCTTC.

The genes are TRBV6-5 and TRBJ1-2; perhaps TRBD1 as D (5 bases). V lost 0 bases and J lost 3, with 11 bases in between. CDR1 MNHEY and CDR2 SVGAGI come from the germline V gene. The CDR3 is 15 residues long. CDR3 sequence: CASSYSPGTYYGYTF. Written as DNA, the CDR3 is TGTGCCAGCAGTTACTCACCCGGGACGTACTATGGCTACACCTTC.

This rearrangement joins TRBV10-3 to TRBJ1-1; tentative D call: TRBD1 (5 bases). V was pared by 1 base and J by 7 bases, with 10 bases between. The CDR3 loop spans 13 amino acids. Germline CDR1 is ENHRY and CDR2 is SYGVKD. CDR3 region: CAISEFRDLEAFF. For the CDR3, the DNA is TGTGCCATCAGTGAGTTCAGGGATCTTGAAGCTTTCTTT.

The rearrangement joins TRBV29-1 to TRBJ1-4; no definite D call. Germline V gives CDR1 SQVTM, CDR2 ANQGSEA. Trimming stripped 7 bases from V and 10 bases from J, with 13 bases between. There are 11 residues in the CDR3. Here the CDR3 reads CSATDQRKLFF. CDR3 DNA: TGCAGCGCAACCGACCAAAGAAAACTGTTTTTT.

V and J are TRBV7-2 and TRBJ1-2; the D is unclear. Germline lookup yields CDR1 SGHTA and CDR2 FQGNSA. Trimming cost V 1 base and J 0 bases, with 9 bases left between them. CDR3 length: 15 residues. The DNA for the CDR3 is TGTGCCAGCAGCTTAGTGGCAGAAACTAACTATGGCTACACCTTC. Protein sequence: CASSLVAETNYGYTF.

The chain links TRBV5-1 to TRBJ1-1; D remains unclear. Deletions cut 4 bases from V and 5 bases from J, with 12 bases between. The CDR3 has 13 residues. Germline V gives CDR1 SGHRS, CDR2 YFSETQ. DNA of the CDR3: TGCGCCAGCAGCCCCGATACCCGGACTGAAGCTTTCTTT. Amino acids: CASSPDTRTEAFF.